These 28 T cell receptor beta chains came from one sample sequenced in a study of spatial heterogeneity in lung cancer (dated by TCRdb to the late 2010s). In the paper's terms, the time point label means: sample taken at primary tumor resection. For TCR sequencing, whole RNA was extracted from tumor and nontumor lung tissue, or from cryopreserved PBMC samples, and no cell sorting was done. Receptors were amplified or captured by 5' RACE. The instrument was a NextSeq 500. TCRdb ran its own pipeline on the public reads, namely fastp trimming at Q25 and MiXCR clone calling, and kept in-frame beta chains. CDR3 protein sequences are deduplicated, and each keeps its most common genes and DNA. The sample profile shows about 92,000 distinct CDR3 sequences; around 12% of them were found once. The ten most abundant clones make up 35% to 45% of the sample. The sample was PBMCs, taken at surgery. These receptors were taken from a male donor with early-stage non-small cell lung cancer.

There are many counts of this clonotype. The rearrangement links TRBV23-1 to TRBJ1-5; possible D gene TRBD1, 5 bases. TRBV23-1 is an ORF, with its function uncertain. V dropped 4 bases and J dropped 6 bases, with 19 bases sitting between them. The CDR3 is 16 residues long. This CDR3 reads CASSLECREFGQPQHF. The CDR3 bases are TGCGCCAGCAGTCTGGAATGCAGGGAGTTTGGTCAGCCCCAGCATTTT.

This clonotype was picked up a small number of times. This rearrangement joins TRBV6-1 to TRBJ2-7; TRBD2 aligns across 10 bases. V was pared by 9 bases and J by 5 bases, with 10 bases of the junction left unmatched. Per germline, CDR1 MNHNS and CDR2 SASEGT. The CDR3 extends over 14 amino acids. The DNA for the CDR3 is TGTGCCAGTTTCGGGGTAGCGGGGGGACACGAGCAGTACTTC. It encodes CASFGVAGGHEQYF.

This clonotype has a handful of counts. The chain links TRBV14 to TRBJ2-7, with TRBD2 identical over 10 bases. This CDR3 has 15 residues. Germline V gene sequence: CDR1 SGHDN, CDR2 FVKESK. J was trimmed by 2 bases and V by 4 bases; bases with no gene match: 5. The CDR3 reads CASSPLLAGAYEQYF. The CDR3 DNA reads TGTGCCAGCAGCCCCTTGCTAGCGGGGGCCTACGAGCAGTACTTC.

The chain employs TRBV6-6 and TRBJ2-3, with D possibly matching TRBD1 (8 bases). Per germline, CDR1 MNHNY and CDR2 SVGAGI (reference sequence). CDR3 length: 15 residues. Trimming took off 6 bases at V and 0 bases at J, with 13 bases between the two ends. The CDR3 loop reads CASSHRGGSTDTQYF. The CDR3 DNA sequence: TGTGCCAGCAGCCACAGGGGGGGGAGCACAGATACGCAGTATTTT.

This clonotype came up many times. V usage is TRBV20-1 and J usage is TRBJ1-3; a weak D match, TRBD1 (5 bases). This CDR3 has 14 amino acids. Germline CDR1 and CDR2: DFQATT and SNEGSKA (reference sequence). Trimming took 5 bases from V and 1 from J, leaving 12 bases between them. CDR3 nucleotides: TGCAGTGCTCATAGGAAGGGGTCTGGAAACACCATATATTTT. Its protein product is CSAHRKGSGNTIYF.

There are many counts of this clonotype. The CDR3 nucleotides read TGTGCCACCCATGGGACTAGCGGGAGGGCGACGCAGACCTACGAGCAGTACTTC. As protein: CATHGTSGRATQTYEQYF. The rearrangement joins TRBV28 to TRBJ2-7, with 16 bases identical to TRBD2. V trimming: 10 bases; J trimming: 2 bases; junction bases outside the gene matches: 14. This CDR3 has 18 residues. Germline V gene lookup returns CDR1 MDHEN and CDR2 SYDVKM.

This clonotype was seen a handful of times. Relative to the germline gene, one junction end is altered; a read error may explain this. The chain recombines TRBV7-9 with TRBJ2-1; 7 positions agree with TRBD1. Looked up from germline, CDR1 is SEHNR and CDR2 is FQNEAQ (reference sequence). The CDR3 runs to 12 residues. Here the CDR3 DNA reads TGTGCCTGCAGTGCACAGGGGTATGAGCAGTTCTTC. It codes for CACSAQGYEQFF.

This clonotype has a handful of counts. The V and J genes are TRBV7-8 and TRBJ2-5, with unresolved D. The germline V gene has CDR1 SGHVS and CDR2 FQNEAQ. V was cut by 1 base and J by 2 bases, with 2 bases left in between. The CDR3 has 12 residues. The CDR3 nucleotides are TGTGCCAGCAGCTTAGGGCAAGAGACCCAGTACTTC. This sequence encodes CASSLGQETQYF.

There are a few counts of this clonotype. The chain employs TRBV24-1 and TRBJ2-1; 16 bases are a match to TRBD2. This CDR3 is built from 20 residues. Germline CDR1 is KGHDR and CDR2 is SFDVKD. The junction had 11 bases not matched to a gene; V was cut back by 3 bases and J by 4 bases. The CDR3: CATSDETGTSGRGRYNEQFF. The CDR3 DNA follows: TGTGCCACCAGTGATGAAACCGGGACTAGCGGGAGGGGAAGGTACAATGAGCAGTTCTTC.

V usage is TRBV7-9 and J usage is TRBJ1-5, with a tentative D call TRBD1 (5 bases). The CDR3 sequence is 15 residues long. Trimming stripped 4 bases from V and 3 bases from J, with 13 bases between. The germline CDR1 and CDR2 sequences are SEHNR and FQNEAQ (reference sequence). DNA for the CDR3: TGTGCCAGCAGCTCCGGAGGGACGGACAATCAGCCCCAGCATTTT. The encoded protein is CASSSGGTDNQPQHF.

Only a few counts were recorded for this clonotype. The V and J genes are TRBV14 and TRBJ1-1, with 8 bases lining up with TRBD1. The CDR3 is 15 amino acids. The trim removed 4 bases at V and 7 bases at J, leaving 11 bases unmatched. The germline gives CDR1 SGHDN, CDR2 FVKESK. The CDR3 is CASSPLRTGPYEAFF. CDR3 DNA: TGTGCCAGCAGCCCGCTGAGGACAGGGCCATATGAAGCTTTCTTT.

V gene TRBV18 combines with J gene TRBJ2-2, with D possibly being TRBD2 (5 bases). V lost 3 bases and J 1 base, leaving 15 bases between the germline ends. The CDR3 sequence is 17 residues long. Germline V lookup: CDR1 KGHSH, CDR2 LQKENI. CDR3 nucleotide sequence: TGTGCCAGCTCACCCTCCCGCGGGTTGATGAACACCGGGGAGCTGTTTTTT. Translated, it gives CASSPSRGLMNTGELFF.

The chain has TRBV12-3 or TRBV12-4 and TRBJ2-1, with TRBD1 identical over 8 bases. The ends lost 3 bases at V and 15 bases at J; junction bases unmatched: 13. The CDR3 totals 14 residues. The CDR3 region has the DNA TGTGCCAGCAGTTTCTATAGGAGGACAGGGACACCGTTCTTC. Translating it yields CASSFYRRTGTPFF.

This clonotype has just a few counts. This rearrangement joins TRBV20-1 to TRBJ1-5, with D uncertain. CDR1 and CDR2 (germline): DFQATT, SNEGSKA (reference sequence). The CDR3 has 14 amino acids. V was clipped by 5 bases and J by 0 bases, with 11 bases between them. Here the CDR3 reads CSALQFYSNQPQHF. The CDR3 DNA is TGCAGTGCTCTACAGTTTTATAGCAATCAGCCCCAGCATTTT.

This clonotype was detected a few times. The CDR3 loop reads CASSVLAGRYEQYF. In DNA form, the CDR3 reads TGTGCCAGCTCCGTGCTAGCGGGGCGATACGAGCAGTACTTC. V is TRBV27 and J is TRBJ2-7, with TRBD2 identical over 9 bases. This CDR3 contains 14 residues. Germline V gene data show CDR1 as MNHEY and CDR2 as SMNVEV (reference sequence). Losses at the gene ends were 8 bases for V and 4 bases for J; bases not matched to a gene: 9.

This clonotype was detected a few times. The rearrangement joins TRBV4-2 to TRBJ1-3, with 10 bases lining up with TRBD1. With V trimmed by 3 bases and J by 0 bases, 11 bases remained unmatched. From germline, CDR1 is LGHNA and CDR2 YNFKEQ. The CDR3 length is 19 residues. The CDR3: CASSQGTGENRVSGNTIYF. The CDR3 DNA is TGTGCCAGCAGCCAGGGGACAGGGGAAAATCGCGTCTCTGGAAACACCATATATTTT.

This chain uses TRBV6-2 or TRBV6-3 with TRBJ1-2; TRBD1 matches at 10 bases. The CDR3 is 16 residues long. The germline CDR1 and CDR2 sequences are MNHEY and SVGEGT. J lost 2 bases, V lost 4 bases, and 7 bases had no gene match. The CDR3: CASSSMPGQGNYGYTF. The CDR3, as DNA: TGTGCCAGCAGTTCGATGCCGGGACAGGGGAACTATGGCTACACCTTC.

The CDR3: CASSQGTWETQYF. The CDR3 DNA reads TGTGCCAGCAGCCAAGGGACTTGGGAGACCCAGTACTTC. The genes are TRBV4-2 and TRBJ2-5; possible D gene TRBD2, 5 bases. Germline lookup yields CDR1 LGHNA and CDR2 YNFKEQ. Trimming pared 1 base from V and 5 bases from J, leaving 8 bases between. This CDR3 is built from 13 residues.

This clonotype was found many times. The J gene is TRBJ2-7, the V gene TRBV10-3; D is perhaps TRBD2 (7 bases). There are 15 residues in the CDR3. Germline V CDR1 and CDR2: ENHRY, SYGVKD. Deletions cut 8 bases from V and 1 base from J, with 18 bases between. The CDR3 protein is CAISLRGGLSYEQYF. In nucleotides, the CDR3 is TGTGCCATCTCCCTTCGCGGGGGCTTGTCCTACGAGCAGTACTTC.

V gene TRBV5-1 combines with J gene TRBJ2-1, with 8 bases fitting TRBD1. J gave up 2 bases and V 4 bases, and 2 bases lay outside the gene matches. CDR3 length equals 14 residues. Germline CDR1 reads SGHRS; CDR2 reads YFSETQ. CDR3 DNA sequence: TGCGCCAGCAGCCCGGACAGGGCCTACAATGAGCAGTTCTTC. Amino acid sequence: CASSPDRAYNEQFF. The complete variable domain, with remaining parts taken from reference TRBV5-1 and TRBJ2-1, reads KAGVTQTPRYLIKTRGQQVTLSCSPISGHRSVSWYQQTPGQGLQFLFEYFSETQRNKGNFPGRFSGRQFSNSRSEMNVSTLELGDSALYLCASSPDRAYNEQFFGPGTRLTVL.

This clonotype showed up many times. The genes are TRBV28 and TRBJ1-5, with TRBD1 matching 7 bases. The trim removed 6 bases at V and 4 bases at J, leaving 6 bases unmatched. Germline-derived CDR1 and CDR2 are MDHEN and SYDVKM. This CDR3 is 14 amino acids long. Here the CDR3 reads CASRKQGRNQPQHF. The CDR3 region has the DNA TGTGCCAGCAGGAAACAGGGGAGGAATCAGCCCCAGCATTTT.

The table lists this clonotype with a few counts. The chain couples TRBV7-9 to TRBJ2-2; 7 bases match TRBD1. Trimming cost V 6 bases and J 6 bases; bases outside gene matches: 4. Germline V gene data show CDR1 as SEHNR and CDR2 as FQNEAQ (reference sequence). The CDR3 loop spans 13 amino acids. CDR3 sequence reads: CASRPTGPGELFF. In DNA form, the CDR3 reads TGTGCCAGCAGGCCGACAGGGCCCGGGGAGCTGTTTTTT.

This clonotype was picked up a small number of times. Here the CDR3 DNA reads TGTGCCAGCAGTTTATGGGCGCACTCCTACAATGAGCAGTTCTTC. Amino acids: CASSLWAHSYNEQFF. The chain combines TRBV27 with TRBJ2-1; no clear D. Germline V gene sequence: CDR1 MNHEY, CDR2 SMNVEV (reference sequence). The CDR3 is 15 amino acids. Trimming took off 1 base at V and 0 bases at J, with 7 bases between the two ends.

The CDR3 protein is CASSLGGESPTDTQYF. CDR3 in DNA: TGTGCCAGCAGCTTGGGGGGCGAGAGCCCCACAGATACGCAGTATTTT. V gene TRBV5-4 combines with J gene TRBJ2-3, with a weak D call TRBD1 (5 bases). Per the germline V gene, CDR1 is SGHNT and CDR2 is YYREEE (reference sequence). V lost 0 bases and J lost 2, with 13 bases in between. The CDR3 has 16 residues.

V gene TRBV3-1 combines with J gene TRBJ1-5; no clear D. Germline assignment: CDR1 LGHDT and CDR2 YNNKEL (reference sequence). The V gene lost 0 bases and the J gene lost 0 bases, with 6 bases spanning the gap. This CDR3 is built from 15 residues. This CDR3 is CASSQDLGSNQPQHF. The CDR3 DNA reads TGTGCCAGCAGCCAAGATTTGGGTAGCAATCAGCCCCAGCATTTT.

This clonotype is deemed medium-sized. The genes are TRBV12-3 or TRBV12-4 and TRBJ2-3; D is unresolved. This CDR3 is 12 amino acids long. V lost 3 bases, J lost 0 bases, and 1 base lay in between. The CDR3 region is CASSFSTDTQYF. In DNA form, the CDR3 reads TGTGCCAGCAGTTTTAGCACAGATACGCAGTATTTT.

There are a few counts of this clonotype. The rearrangement uses TRBV5-1 and TRBJ2-3; D tentatively reads TRBD1 or TRBD2 (5 bases each). This CDR3 spans 16 amino acids. Trimming took 1 base from V and 0 from J, leaving 12 bases between them. Germline CDR1 reads SGHRS; CDR2 reads YFSETQ. The CDR3 sequence is CASSLHPGRSTDTQYF. CDR3 DNA: TGCGCCAGCAGCTTGCACCCAGGGAGAAGCACAGATACGCAGTATTTT.

The J gene is TRBJ2-1, the V gene TRBV7-2; 7 bases agree with TRBD1. CDR3 length: 15 amino acids. From germline, CDR1 is SGHTA and CDR2 FQGNSA. The trim removed 2 bases at V and 2 bases at J, leaving 3 bases unmatched. The CDR3 DNA reads as TGTGCCAGCAGCTTATCACAGGGGCCCTACAATGAGCAGTTCTTC. Amino acids: CASSLSQGPYNEQFF. The whole variable domain, filled in from reference TRBV7-2 and TRBJ2-1, reads GAGVSQSPSNKVTEKGKDVELRCDPISGHTALYWYRQSLGQGLEFLIYFQGNSAPDKSGLPSDRFSAERTGGSVSTLTIQRTQQEDSAVYLCASSLSQGPYNEQFFGPGTRLTVL.